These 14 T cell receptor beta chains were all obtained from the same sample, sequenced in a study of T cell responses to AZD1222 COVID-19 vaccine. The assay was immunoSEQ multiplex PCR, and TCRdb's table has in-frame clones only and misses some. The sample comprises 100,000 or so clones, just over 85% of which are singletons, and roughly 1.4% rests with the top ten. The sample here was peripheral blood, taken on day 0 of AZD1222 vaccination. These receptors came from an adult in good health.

This CDR3 is CAWSIKVGGRDEKLFF. The CDR3 DNA follows: TGTGCCTGGAGTATTAAGGTCGGAGGACGTGATGAAAAACTGTTTTTT. This rearrangement joins TRBV30 to TRBJ1-4; D remains ambiguous. CDR1 is GTSNPN and CDR2 is SVGIG in the germline V gene (reference sequence). The CDR3 totals 16 residues. The V and J ends lost 2 bases and 6 bases respectively, with 19 bases between them.

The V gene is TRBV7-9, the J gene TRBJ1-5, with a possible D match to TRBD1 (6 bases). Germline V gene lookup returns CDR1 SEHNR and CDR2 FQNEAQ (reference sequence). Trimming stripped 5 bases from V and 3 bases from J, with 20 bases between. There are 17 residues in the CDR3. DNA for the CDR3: TGTGCCAGCAGCGCTGGATTGACAGGATGGGACAATCAGCCCCAGCATTTT. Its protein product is CASSAGLTGWDNQPQHF.

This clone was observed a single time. The CDR3 nucleotides are TGTGCCAGCAGTAGCGGGATACACTCCTACAATGAGCAGTTCTTC. Its translation is CASSSGIHSYNEQFF. The V call is TRBV6-2 or TRBV6-3, the J call TRBJ2-1; 7 bases line up with TRBD2. This CDR3 comprises 15 residues. V was clipped by 5 bases and J by 0 bases; unmatched bases: 4. Germline assignment: CDR1 MNHEY and CDR2 SVGEGT.

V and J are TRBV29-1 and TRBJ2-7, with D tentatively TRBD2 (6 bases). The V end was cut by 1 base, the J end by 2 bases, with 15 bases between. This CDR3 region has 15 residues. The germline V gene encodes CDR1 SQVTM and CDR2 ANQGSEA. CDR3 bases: TGCAGCGTTGAAGGTACGGCGGGATCCCCCTACGAGCAGTACTTC. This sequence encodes CSVEGTAGSPYEQYF.

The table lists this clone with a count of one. This CDR3 reads CATERWDNQPQHF. Here the CDR3 DNA reads TGTGCCACCGAAAGATGGGACAATCAGCCCCAGCATTTT. The rearrangement links TRBV28 to TRBJ1-5; D gene unclear. The germline V and J ends were trimmed by 10 bases and 3 bases, with 13 bases remaining between them. The germline V gene has CDR1 MDHEN and CDR2 SYDVKM. The CDR3 extends over 13 amino acids.

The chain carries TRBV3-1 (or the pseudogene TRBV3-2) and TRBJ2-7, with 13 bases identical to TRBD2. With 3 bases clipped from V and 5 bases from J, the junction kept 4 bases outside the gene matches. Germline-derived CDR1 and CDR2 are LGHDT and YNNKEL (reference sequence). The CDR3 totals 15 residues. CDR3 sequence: CASSHTGLAGDEQYF. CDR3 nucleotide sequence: TGTGCCAGCAGCCATACCGGACTAGCGGGAGACGAGCAGTACTTC.

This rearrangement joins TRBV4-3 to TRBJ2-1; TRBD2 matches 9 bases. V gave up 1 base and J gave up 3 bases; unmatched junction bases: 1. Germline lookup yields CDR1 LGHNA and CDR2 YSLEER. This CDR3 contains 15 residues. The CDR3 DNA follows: TGCGCCAGCAGCCAAGGGACTAGCGACTACAATGAGCAGTTCTTC. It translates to CASSQGTSDYNEQFF.

The CDR3 bases are TGTGCCAGCAGGGGGCCACGAACCTATGGCTACACCTTC. It yields the protein CASRGPRTYGYTF. The chain recombines TRBV25-1 with TRBJ1-2, with D perhaps matching TRBD1 (5 bases). The CDR3 consists of 13 residues. V lost 6 bases, J lost 4 bases, and 12 bases lay in between. Germline V gives CDR1 MGHDK, CDR2 SYGVNS.

The CDR3 region is CASKWADTQYF. As DNA, the CDR3 is TGTGCCAGCAAATGGGCGGATACGCAGTATTTT. This rearrangement joins TRBV27 to TRBJ2-3; D uncertain. Germline CDR1 and CDR2: MNHEY and SMNVEV (reference sequence). The CDR3 runs to 11 residues. Trimming took off 7 bases at V and 6 bases at J, with 8 bases between the two ends.

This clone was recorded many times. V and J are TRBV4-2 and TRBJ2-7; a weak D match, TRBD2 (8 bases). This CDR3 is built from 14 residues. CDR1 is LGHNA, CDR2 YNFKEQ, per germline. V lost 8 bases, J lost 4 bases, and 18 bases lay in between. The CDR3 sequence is CASREGAGGYEQYF. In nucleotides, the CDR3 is TGTGCCAGCCGGGAGGGTGCAGGGGGATACGAGCAGTACTTC.

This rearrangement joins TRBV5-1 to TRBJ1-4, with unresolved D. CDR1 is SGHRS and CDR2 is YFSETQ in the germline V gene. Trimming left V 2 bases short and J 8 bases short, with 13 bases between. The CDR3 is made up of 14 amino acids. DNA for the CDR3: TGCGCCAGCAGCTTCAACACAAGGAGCGAAAAACTGTTTTTT. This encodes CASSFNTRSEKLFF.

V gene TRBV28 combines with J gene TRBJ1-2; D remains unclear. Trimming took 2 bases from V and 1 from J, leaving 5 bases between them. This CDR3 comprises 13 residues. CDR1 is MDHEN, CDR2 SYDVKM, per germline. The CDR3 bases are TGTGCCAGCAGTTTAAACAGTAACTATGGCTACACCTTC. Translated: CASSLNSNYGYTF.

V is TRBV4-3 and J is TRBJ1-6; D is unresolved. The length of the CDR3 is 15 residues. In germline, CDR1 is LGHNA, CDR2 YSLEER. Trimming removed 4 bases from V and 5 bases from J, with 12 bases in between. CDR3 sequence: CASSRSLVNNSPLHF. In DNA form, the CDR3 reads TGCGCCAGCAGCCGATCCTTAGTTAATAATTCACCCCTCCACTTT.

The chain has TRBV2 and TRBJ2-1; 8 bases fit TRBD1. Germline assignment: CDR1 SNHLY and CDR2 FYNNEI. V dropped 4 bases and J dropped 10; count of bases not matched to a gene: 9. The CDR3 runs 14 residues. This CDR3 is CASSGTGWPREQFF. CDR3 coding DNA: TGTGCCAGCAGTGGGACAGGGTGGCCCAGGGAGCAGTTCTTC. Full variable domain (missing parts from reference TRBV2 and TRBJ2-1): EPEVTQTPSHQVTQMGQEVILRCVPISNHLYFYWYRQILGQKVEFLVSFYNNEISEKSEIFDDQFSVERPDGSNFTLKIRSTKLEDSAMYFCASSGTGWPREQFFGPGTRLTVL.